The TCR beta chain under discussion was sequenced for a study of spatial heterogeneity in lung cancer. This clonotype was observed many times. Every TCR cDNA molecule bore its own unique molecular identifier. TCRdb fed the 5' RACE reads into MiXCR, producing one record per CDR3 protein. The sample shows more than 65,000 distinct CDR3 sequences, around 13% of them seen only once. Time point meaning: sample taken at primary tumor resection. Sequencing was performed on whole RNA extracted from tumor and nontumor lung tissue, or from frozen PBMC, and the material was left unsorted. The sequence came from a male donor with early-stage non-small cell lung cancer. This sample comprised PBMCs, obtained at surgery.

The CDR3 DNA sequence: TGCGCCAGCAGCTTGGAAGGGACGACAGATACGCAGTATTTT. This translates into CASSLEGTTDTQYF. The chain combines TRBV5-1 with TRBJ2-3, with D perhaps matching TRBD1 or TRBD2 (5 bases each). The ends were cut back, 0 bases at V and 3 bases at J, with 8 bases in the middle. Germline V lookup: CDR1 SGHRS, CDR2 YFSETQ. This CDR3 spans 14 amino acids.